This record looks at one T cell receptor (beta chain) sequence and its context. These data come from a study of CD8 T cells in Susac syndrome. Reverse transcription of 0.5 to 1 ug RNA was performed with random hexamers. Via MiXCR, TCRdb re-called the immunoSEQ multiplex PCR reads, giving one row per CDR3 protein. The repertoire holds some 200,000 distinct CDR3 sequences, 90% to 95% seen once, with around 0.079% in the top ten. Germline assignment: CDR1 SQVTM and CDR2 ANQGSEA. V lost 7 bases and J 3 bases, leaving 16 bases between the germline ends. The CDR3 is 13 amino acids. The sequence came from a human donor with Susac syndrome. Sequencing was performed on CD4+ T cells from PBMCs. The chain recombines TRBV29-1 with TRBJ2-7; possibly TRBD2 for D (5 bases). This CDR3 reads CSASRGALYEQYF. The DNA for the CDR3 is TGCAGCGCCTCCCGGGGAGCCCTCTACGAGCAGTACTTC.